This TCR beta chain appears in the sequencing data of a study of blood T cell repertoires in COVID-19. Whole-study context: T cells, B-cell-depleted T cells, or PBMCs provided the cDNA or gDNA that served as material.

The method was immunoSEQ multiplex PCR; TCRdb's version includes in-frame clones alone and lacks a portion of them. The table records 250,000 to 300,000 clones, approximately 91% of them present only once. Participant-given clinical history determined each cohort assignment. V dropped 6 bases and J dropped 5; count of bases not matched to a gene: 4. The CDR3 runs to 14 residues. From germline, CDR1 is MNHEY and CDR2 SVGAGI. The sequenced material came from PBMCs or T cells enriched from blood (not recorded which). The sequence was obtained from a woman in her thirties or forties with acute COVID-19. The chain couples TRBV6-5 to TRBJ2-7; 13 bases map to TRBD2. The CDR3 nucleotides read TGTGCCAGCAGCAGACTAGCGGGAGGTAACGAGCAGTACTTC. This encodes CASSRLAGGNEQYF.